The T cell receptor (beta chain) under discussion was sequenced for a study of T cells after yellow fever vaccination. Study findings and constraints: The study found a weaker secondary response that peaked faster, day 5 versus 15.

This clonotype was counted only a few times. No antigen is known for it. Trimming pared 3 bases from V and 5 bases from J, leaving 11 bases between. The CDR3 totals 13 residues. CDR1 DFQATT and CDR2 SNEGSKA come from the germline V gene (reference sequence). TCRdb fed the 5' RACE reads into MiXCR, producing one record per CDR3 protein. There are just under 600,000 distinct CDR3 sequences in the sample; roughly 14% occur only once, and over 11% lies in the top ten. The sequenced sample was PBMCs, obtained on the day of the yellow fever booster vaccination. This sequence was found in a man aged 25 to 40 who received the YFV17D yellow fever vaccine. This chain joins TRBV20-1 and TRBJ1-5, with D unclear. The CDR3 here is CSASRAEDQPQHF. CDR3 DNA sequence: TGCAGTGCTAGTCGGGCGGAGGATCAGCCCCAGCATTTT.